This T cell receptor beta chain comes out of a study of human T cells and chemical hapten exposure. For the study at large: Upper inner arm skin measuring roughly 2 cm by roughly 2 cm received 2% DPC for sensitization.

TCRdb fed the RACE reads into MiXCR, producing one record per CDR3 protein. The sample lists 380,000 or so distinct CDR3 sequences, around 5% seen once, with 2% to 2.5% in the top ten. This clonotype occurred a few times. Its ends do not fully match the called genes, so a read error is possible. The time point here: patch test 1, 2 weeks after DPC sensitization. Regarding treatment: therapeutic diphenylcyclopropenone sensitization with weekly scalp DPC. This specimen consisted of whole blood, obtained in connection with sensitization to the hapten diphenylcyclopropenone (DPC). The TCR sequence derives from a woman between 45 and 65 years old with alopecia areata. Some clones in this sample may be carry-over from other donors' samples.

Here the CDR3 DNA reads TGTGCCAGCAGTTTGCTTGGGGACTACCAAGAGCCCCAGTACTTC. Amino acid sequence: CASSLLGDYQEPQYF. This chain connects TRBV27 to TRBJ2-5, with 7 bases fitting TRBD2. Germline lookup yields CDR1 MNHEY and CDR2 SMNVEV (reference sequence). The CDR3 is 15 residues long.